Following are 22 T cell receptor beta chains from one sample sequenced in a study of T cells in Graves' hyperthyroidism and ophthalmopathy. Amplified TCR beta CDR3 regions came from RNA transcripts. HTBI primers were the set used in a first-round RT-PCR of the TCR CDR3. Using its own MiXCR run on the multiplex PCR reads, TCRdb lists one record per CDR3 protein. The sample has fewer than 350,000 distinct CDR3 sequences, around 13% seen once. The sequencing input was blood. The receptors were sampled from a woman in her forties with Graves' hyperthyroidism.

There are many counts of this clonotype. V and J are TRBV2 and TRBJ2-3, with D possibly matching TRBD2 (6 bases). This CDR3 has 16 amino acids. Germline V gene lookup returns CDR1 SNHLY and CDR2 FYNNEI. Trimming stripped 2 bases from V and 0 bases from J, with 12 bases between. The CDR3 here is CASSERGLSSTDTQYF. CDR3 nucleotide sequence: TGTGCCAGCAGTGAACGGGGACTTTCTAGCACAGATACGCAGTATTTT.

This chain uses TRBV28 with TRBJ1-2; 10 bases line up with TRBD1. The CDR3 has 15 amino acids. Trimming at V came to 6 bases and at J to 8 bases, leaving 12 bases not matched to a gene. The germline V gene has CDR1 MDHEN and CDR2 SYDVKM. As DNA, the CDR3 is TGTGCCAGCAGGAGACAGGGGGCGTCGGTGCGGGGCTACACCTTC. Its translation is CASRRQGASVRGYTF.

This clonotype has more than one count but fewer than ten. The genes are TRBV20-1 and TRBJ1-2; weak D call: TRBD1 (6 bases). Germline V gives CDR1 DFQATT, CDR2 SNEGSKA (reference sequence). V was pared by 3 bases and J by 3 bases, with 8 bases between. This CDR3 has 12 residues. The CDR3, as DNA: TGCAGTGCTAGTTGGACAGACTATGGCTACACCTTC. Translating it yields CSASWTDYGYTF.

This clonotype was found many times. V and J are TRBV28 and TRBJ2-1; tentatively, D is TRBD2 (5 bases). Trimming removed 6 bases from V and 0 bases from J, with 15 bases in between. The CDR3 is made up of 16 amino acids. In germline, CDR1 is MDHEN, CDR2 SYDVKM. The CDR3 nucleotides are TGTGCCAGCAGCCGCACTAGTTTTAGCTCCTACAATGAGCAGTTCTTC. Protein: CASSRTSFSSYNEQFF.

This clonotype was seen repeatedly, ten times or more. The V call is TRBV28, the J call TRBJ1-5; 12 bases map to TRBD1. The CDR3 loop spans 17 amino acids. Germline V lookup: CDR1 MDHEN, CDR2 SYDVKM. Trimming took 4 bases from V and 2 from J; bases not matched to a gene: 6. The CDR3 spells CASSSGTGGIGNQPQHF. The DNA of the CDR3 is TGTGCCAGCAGTTCCGGGACAGGGGGCATCGGCAATCAGCCCCAGCATTTT.

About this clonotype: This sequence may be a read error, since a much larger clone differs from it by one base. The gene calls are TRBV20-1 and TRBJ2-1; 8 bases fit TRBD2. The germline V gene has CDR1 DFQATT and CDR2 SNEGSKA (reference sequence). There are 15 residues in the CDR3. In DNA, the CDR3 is TGCAGTGCTAGATCCCCGGGACTAGGGTCGGTTGAGCTGTTCTTC. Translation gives CSARSPGLGSVELFF.

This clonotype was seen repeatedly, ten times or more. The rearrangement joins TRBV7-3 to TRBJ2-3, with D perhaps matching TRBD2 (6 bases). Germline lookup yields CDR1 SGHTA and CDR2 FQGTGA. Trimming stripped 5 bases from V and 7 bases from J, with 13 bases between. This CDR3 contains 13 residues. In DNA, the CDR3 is TGTGCCAGCAGCGCCGGGGGACTTAATACGCAGTATTTT. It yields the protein CASSAGGLNTQYF.

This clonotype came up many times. The CDR3 protein is CASSLTDRGRETQYF. Written as DNA, the CDR3 is TGTGCCAGCAGCTTAACCGACAGGGGGCGGGAGACCCAGTACTTC. The rearrangement uses TRBV7-2 and TRBJ2-5; TRBD1 aligns across 10 bases. The length of the CDR3 is 15 residues. Per germline, CDR1 SGHTA and CDR2 FQGNSA. Trimming removed 2 bases from V and 5 bases from J; junction bases left unmatched: 5.

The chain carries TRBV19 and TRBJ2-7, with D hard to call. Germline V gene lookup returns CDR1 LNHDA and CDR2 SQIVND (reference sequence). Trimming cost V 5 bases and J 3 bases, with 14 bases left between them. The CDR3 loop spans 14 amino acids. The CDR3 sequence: CASSSGPARYEQYF. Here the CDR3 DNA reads TGTGCCAGTAGTTCGGGCCCAGCGCGCTACGAGCAGTACTTC.

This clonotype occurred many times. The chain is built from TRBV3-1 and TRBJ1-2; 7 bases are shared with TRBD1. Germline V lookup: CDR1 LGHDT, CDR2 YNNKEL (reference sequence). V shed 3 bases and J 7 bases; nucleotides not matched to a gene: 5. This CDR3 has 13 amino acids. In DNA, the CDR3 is TGTGCCAGCAGCCAGTCCACAGGGGCTGGCTACACCTTC. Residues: CASSQSTGAGYTF.

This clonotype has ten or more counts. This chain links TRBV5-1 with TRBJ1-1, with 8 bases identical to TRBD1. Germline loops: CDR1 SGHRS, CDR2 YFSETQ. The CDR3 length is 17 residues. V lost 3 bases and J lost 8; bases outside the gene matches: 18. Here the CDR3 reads CASSSTGTGLIPDEAFF. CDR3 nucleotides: TGCGCCAGCAGCTCAACCGGGACAGGCCTTATCCCTGACGAAGCTTTCTTT.

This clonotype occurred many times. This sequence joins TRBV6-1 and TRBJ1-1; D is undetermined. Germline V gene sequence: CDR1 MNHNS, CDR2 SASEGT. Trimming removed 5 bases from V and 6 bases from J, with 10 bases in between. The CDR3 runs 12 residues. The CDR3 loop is CASSRGMAEAFF. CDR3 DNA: TGTGCCAGCAGTCGCGGGATGGCTGAAGCTTTCTTT.

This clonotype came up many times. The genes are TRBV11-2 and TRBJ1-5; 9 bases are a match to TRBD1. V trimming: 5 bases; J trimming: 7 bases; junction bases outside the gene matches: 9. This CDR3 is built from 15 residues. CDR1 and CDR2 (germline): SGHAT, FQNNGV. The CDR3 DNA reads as TGTGCCAGCAGCCCTACAGGGGGCCGGGGGCAGCCCCAGCATTTT. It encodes CASSPTGGRGQPQHF.

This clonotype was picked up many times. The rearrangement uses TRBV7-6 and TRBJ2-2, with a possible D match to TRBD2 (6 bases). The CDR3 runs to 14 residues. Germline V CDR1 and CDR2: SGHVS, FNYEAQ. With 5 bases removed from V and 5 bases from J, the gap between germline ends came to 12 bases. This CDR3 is CASSHGTQTGELFF. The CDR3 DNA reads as TGTGCCAGCAGCCACGGGACTCAGACCGGGGAGCTGTTTTTT.

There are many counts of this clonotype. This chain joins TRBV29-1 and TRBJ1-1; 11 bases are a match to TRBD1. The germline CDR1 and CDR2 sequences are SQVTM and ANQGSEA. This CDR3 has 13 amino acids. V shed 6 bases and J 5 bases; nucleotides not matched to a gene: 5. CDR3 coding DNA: TGCAGCGTCCCGGGACAGGGGGGGACTGAAGCTTTCTTT. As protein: CSVPGQGGTEAFF.

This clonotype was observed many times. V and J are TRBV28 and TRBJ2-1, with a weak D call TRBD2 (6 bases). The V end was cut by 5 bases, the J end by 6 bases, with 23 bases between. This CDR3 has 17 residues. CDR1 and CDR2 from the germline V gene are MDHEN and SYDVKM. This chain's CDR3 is CASSPRRASVFRNEQFF. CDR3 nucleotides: TGTGCCAGCAGTCCCCGTCGGGCTAGCGTCTTTCGCAATGAGCAGTTCTTC.

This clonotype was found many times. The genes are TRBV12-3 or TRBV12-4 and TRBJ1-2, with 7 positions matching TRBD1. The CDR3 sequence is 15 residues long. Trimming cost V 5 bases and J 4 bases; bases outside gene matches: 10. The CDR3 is CASSVGDSLSYGYTF. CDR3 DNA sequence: TGTGCCAGCAGTGTCGGGGACAGTCTTAGCTATGGCTACACCTTC.

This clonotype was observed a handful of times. CDR3 sequence reads: CAWHIGTGDQPQHF. Written as DNA, the CDR3 is TGTGCCTGGCACATCGGGACAGGTGATCAGCCCCAGCATTTT. This chain connects TRBV30 to TRBJ1-5; 8 bases are a match to TRBD1. The CDR3 totals 14 residues. CDR1 and CDR2 from the germline V gene are GTSNPN and SVGIG (reference sequence). V gave up 5 bases and J gave up 5 bases; unmatched junction bases: 8.

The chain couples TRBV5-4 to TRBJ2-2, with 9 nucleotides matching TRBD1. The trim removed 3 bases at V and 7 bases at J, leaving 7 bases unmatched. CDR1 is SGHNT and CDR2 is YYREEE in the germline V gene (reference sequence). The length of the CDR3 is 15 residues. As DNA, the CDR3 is TGTGCCAGCAGCTCACCGGGACAGGGCGGCGGGGAGCTGTTTTTT. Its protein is CASSSPGQGGGELFF.

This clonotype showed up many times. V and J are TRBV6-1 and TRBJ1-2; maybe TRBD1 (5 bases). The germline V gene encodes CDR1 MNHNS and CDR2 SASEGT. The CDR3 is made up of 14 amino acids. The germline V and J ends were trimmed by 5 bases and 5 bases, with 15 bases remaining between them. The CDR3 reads CASSPYPAGYGYTF. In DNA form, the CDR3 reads TGTGCCAGCAGTCCCTATCCAGCAGGGTATGGCTACACCTTC.

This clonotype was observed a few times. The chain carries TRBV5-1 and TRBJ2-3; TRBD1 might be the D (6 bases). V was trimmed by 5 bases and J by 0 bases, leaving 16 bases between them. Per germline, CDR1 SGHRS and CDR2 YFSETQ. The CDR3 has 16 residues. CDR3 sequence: CASSYYGQSSTDTQYF. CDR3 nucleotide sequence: TGCGCCAGCAGTTACTATGGACAGAGTAGCACAGATACGCAGTATTTT. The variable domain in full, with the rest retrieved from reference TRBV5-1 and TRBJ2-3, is KAGVTQTPRYLIKTRGQQVTLSCSPISGHRSVSWYQQTPGQGLQFLFEYFSETQRNKGNFPGRFSGRQFSNSRSEMNVSTLELGDSALYLCASSYYGQSSTDTQYFGPGTRLTVL.

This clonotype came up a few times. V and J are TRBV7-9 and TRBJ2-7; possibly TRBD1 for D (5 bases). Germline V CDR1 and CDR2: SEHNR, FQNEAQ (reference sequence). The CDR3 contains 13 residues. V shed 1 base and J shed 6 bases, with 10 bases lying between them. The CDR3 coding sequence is TGTGCCAGCAGCTTAGACGGCAGGGCCGAGCAGTACTTC. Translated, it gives CASSLDGRAEQYF.